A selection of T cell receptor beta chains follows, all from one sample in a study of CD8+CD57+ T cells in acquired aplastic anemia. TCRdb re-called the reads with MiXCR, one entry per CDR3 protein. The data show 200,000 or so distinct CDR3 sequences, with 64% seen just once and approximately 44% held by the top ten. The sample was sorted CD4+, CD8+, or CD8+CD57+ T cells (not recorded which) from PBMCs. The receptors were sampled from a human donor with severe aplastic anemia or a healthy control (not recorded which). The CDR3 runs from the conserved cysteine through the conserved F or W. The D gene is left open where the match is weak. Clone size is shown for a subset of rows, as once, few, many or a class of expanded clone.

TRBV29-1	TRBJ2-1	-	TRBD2	TGCAGCGTTGCTAGCGGGAGGTTTGAGCAGTTCTTC	CSVASGRFEQFF
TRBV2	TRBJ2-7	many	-	TGTGCCAGCAGTCCTACTCCCTACGAGCAGTACTTC	CASSPTPYEQYF
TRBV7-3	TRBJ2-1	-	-	TGTGCCAGCAGCTTAACGACCAATGAGCAGTTCTTC	CASSLTTNEQFF
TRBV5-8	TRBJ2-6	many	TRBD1	TGTGCCAGCAGCTTGGACAGGGGGCTGATGGGGGCCAACGTCCTGACTTTC	CASSLDRGLMGANVLTF
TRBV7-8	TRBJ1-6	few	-	TGTGCCAGCAGCTTAGATAGTAACTATAATTCACCCCTCCACTTT	CASSLDSNYNSPLHF
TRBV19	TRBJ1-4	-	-	TGTGCCAGTAACCAGGACAGCCCTAATGAAAAACTGTTTTTT	CASNQDSPNEKLFF
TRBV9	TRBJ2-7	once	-	TGTGCCAGCAGCGTAGGGGTAGACTCCTACGAGCAGTACTTC	CASSVGVDSYEQYF
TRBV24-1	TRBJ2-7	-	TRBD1	TGTGCCACCAGTGGGGCAGGGGGCTACGAGCAGTACTTC	CATSGAGGYEQYF
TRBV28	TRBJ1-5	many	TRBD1	TGTGCCAGCAGTCTCGGACAGGGGGGTCAGCCCCAGCATTTT	CASSLGQGGQPQHF
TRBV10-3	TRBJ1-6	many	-	TGTGCCATCAGGTCCGATAATTCACCCCTCCACTTT	CAIRSDNSPLHF
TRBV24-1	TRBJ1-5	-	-	TGTGCCACCAGTGGTCCCCGGAGCAATCAGCCCCAGCATTTT	CATSGPRSNQPQHF
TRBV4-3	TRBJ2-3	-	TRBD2	TGCGCCAGCAGCCACCAGACTAGCGGGGTGGATACGCAGTACTTT	CASSHQTSGVDTQYF
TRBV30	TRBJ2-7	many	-	TGTGCCTGGAGTTCCCTGGGCCCATCCTACGAGCAGTACTTC	CAWSSLGPSYEQYF
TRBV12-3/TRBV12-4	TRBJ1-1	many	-	TGTGCCAGCAGTACGGGGACCGAAGGATTCCTCACCCGGGGAGCTTTCTTT	CASSTGTEGFLTRGAFF
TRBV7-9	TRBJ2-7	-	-	TGTGCCAGCAGCTTAAGGCGGGCAGGAACATCCTACGAGCAGTACTTC	CASSLRRAGTSYEQYF
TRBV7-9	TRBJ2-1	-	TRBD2	TGTGCCAGCAGCTTAGCCCTAGCGGGAGAGGGCTATGAGCAGTTCTTC	CASSLALAGEGYEQFF
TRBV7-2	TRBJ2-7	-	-	TGTGCCAGCAGCTTAATGGGGAACTACGAGCAGTACTTC	CASSLMGNYEQYF
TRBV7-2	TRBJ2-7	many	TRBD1	TGTGCCAGCAGCAGGGACAGGAGCTCCTACGAGCAGTACTTC	CASSRDRSSYEQYF
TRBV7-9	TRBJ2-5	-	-	TGTGCCAGCAGCACCGTCCGCGGCAGAGAAGAGACCCAGTACTTC	CASSTVRGREETQYF
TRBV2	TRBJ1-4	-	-	TGTGCCAGCCGGCAGGGAATCGGAGAAAAACTGTTTTTT	CASRQGIGEKLFF
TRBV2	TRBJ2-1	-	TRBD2	TGTGCCAGCAGTGGGACTAGCGGGATTAATGGGCAGTTCTTC	CASSGTSGINGQFF
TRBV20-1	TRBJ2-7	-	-	TGCAGTGCTAGAGATACTGTAGCCTACGAGCAGTACTTC	CSARDTVAYEQYF
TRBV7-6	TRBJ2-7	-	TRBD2	TGTGCCAGCAGCTTAGAGGCTAGCGGGACCTACGAGCAGTACTTC	CASSLEASGTYEQYF
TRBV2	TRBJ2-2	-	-	TGTGCCAGCAGTGAAGCTAGCAAAGCAGGCTGGGAGCTGTTTTTT	CASSEASKAGWELFF
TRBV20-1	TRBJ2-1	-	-	TGCAGTGCGCTGGGAGGAGGTAGCCTGGAGCAGTTCTTC	CSALGGGSLEQFF
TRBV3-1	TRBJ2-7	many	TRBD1	TGTGCCAGCAGCCAAGAAGACAGGGCCTACTTC	CASSQEDRAYF
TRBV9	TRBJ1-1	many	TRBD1	TGTGCCAGCAGCACCGGACAGGGGGCCTTCGGCACTGAAGCTTTCTTT	CASSTGQGAFGTEAFF
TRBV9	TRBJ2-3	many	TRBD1	TGTGCCAGCAGCGGATACGTCGGGGACAGAGATACGCAGTATTTT	CASSGYVGDRDTQYF
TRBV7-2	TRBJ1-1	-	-	TGTGCCAGCAGTGCCGGACAGATTACTGAAGCTTTCTTT	CASSAGQITEAFF
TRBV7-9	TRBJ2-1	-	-	TGTGCCAGCAGCTCTGGAGCCGGCACAGATACGCAGTTCTTC	CASSSGAGTDTQFF
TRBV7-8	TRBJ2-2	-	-	TGTGCCAGCAGCTCCTTACCACTCGGGGAGCTGTTTTTT	CASSSLPLGELFF
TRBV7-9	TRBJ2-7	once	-	TGTGCCAGCAGCCTTAGGGGGTTCGAGCAGTACTTC	CASSLRGFEQYF
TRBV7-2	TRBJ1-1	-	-	TGTGCCAGCAGCCGTATCCGACAGGTCATGAACACTGAAGCTTTCTTT	CASSRIRQVMNTEAFF